This is a list of T cell receptor beta chains from one sample in a study of T cell repertoires in cytomegalovirus infection. Via MiXCR, TCRdb re-called the reads, giving one row per CDR3 protein. The data hold some 180,000 distinct CDR3 sequences, with more than 9% observed a single time. The sample taken for sequencing was PBMCs. These receptors originate from a human donor in good health (CMV status not recorded). Some clones in this sample may be carry-over from other donors' samples. The CDR3 runs from the conserved cysteine through the conserved F or W. Fields, in order: D gene, clone size, V gene, J gene, CDR3 protein, CDR3 DNA. D genes are given only for firm matches. Part of the rows lack a size; the others show once, few, many or a class for expanded clones.

d_gene: TRBD2; abundance: many; v_gene: TRBV7-2; j_gene: TRBJ2-5; CDR3aa: CASSFWTSGGETQYF; CDR3nt: TGTGCCAGCAGCTTCTGGACTAGCGGGGGAGAGACCCAGTACTTC
d_gene: NA; abundance: many; v_gene: TRBV28; j_gene: TRBJ1-5; CDR3aa: CASSLCLWEGSCNQPQHF; CDR3nt: TGTGCCAGCAGTTTATGTTTATGGGAGGGTTCTTGCAATCAGCCCCAGCATTTT
d_gene: NA; abundance: many; v_gene: TRBV12-3/TRBV12-4; j_gene: TRBJ1-1; CDR3aa: CASSLRQDTEAFF; CDR3nt: TGTGCCAGCAGTTTAAGACAAGACACTGAAGCTTTCTTT
d_gene: NA; abundance: few; v_gene: TRBV27; j_gene: TRBJ2-5; CDR3aa: CASSPLGGQNQETQYF; CDR3nt: TGTGCCAGCAGTCCCTTAGGCGGGCAGAACCAAGAGACCCAGTACTTC
d_gene: TRBD2; abundance: NA; v_gene: TRBV11-2; j_gene: TRBJ2-1; CDR3aa: CASSSGTRSSYNEQFF; CDR3nt: TGTGCCAGCAGTTCCGGGACTAGGAGCTCCTACAATGAGCAGTTCTTC
d_gene: TRBD2; abundance: many; v_gene: TRBV19; j_gene: TRBJ2-3; CDR3aa: CASSELERGGTDTQYF; CDR3nt: TGTGCCAGTAGTGAGCTGGAGCGGGGGGGCACAGATACGCAGTATTTT
d_gene: TRBD2; abundance: many; v_gene: TRBV6-2/TRBV6-3; j_gene: TRBJ2-3; CDR3aa: CASSSRTSFSDTQYF; CDR3nt: TGTGCCAGCAGTTCCAGGACTAGCTTTTCTGATACGCAGTATTTT
d_gene: NA; abundance: many; v_gene: TRBV18; j_gene: TRBJ1-6; CDR3aa: CASSPGREKNSPLHF; CDR3nt: TGTGCCAGCTCACCAGGACGAGAAAAAAATTCACCCCTCCACTTT
d_gene: NA; abundance: many; v_gene: TRBV7-2; j_gene: TRBJ2-3; CDR3aa: CASSLTLAKGNTQYF; CDR3nt: TGTGCCAGCAGCTTAACGTTGGCCAAAGGGAATACGCAGTATTTT
d_gene: TRBD1; abundance: many; v_gene: TRBV28; j_gene: TRBJ1-4; CDR3aa: CASSLVLQGTGMKKLFF; CDR3nt: TGTGCCAGCAGTTTAGTATTACAGGGGACAGGGATGAAAAAACTGTTTTTT
d_gene: NA; abundance: NA; v_gene: TRBV28; j_gene: TRBJ2-7; CDR3aa: CASSPGGPQTYEQYF; CDR3nt: TGTGCCAGCAGTCCCGGGGGGCCACAGACCTACGAGCAGTACTTC
d_gene: TRBD1; abundance: many; v_gene: TRBV29-1; j_gene: TRBJ1-2; CDR3aa: CSAMDRVGGYTF; CDR3nt: TGCAGCGCCATGGACAGGGTCGGCGGCTACACCTTC
d_gene: TRBD2; abundance: NA; v_gene: TRBV20-1; j_gene: TRBJ2-7; CDR3aa: CSGLARYEQYF; CDR3nt: TGCAGCGGACTAGCGAGGTACGAGCAGTACTTC